This T cell receptor beta chain was found in a study of cytomegalovirus exposure and HLA in healthy donors. Both 60 Vbeta primers and 13 Jbeta primers went into the PCR. Only in-frame clones appear in the TCRdb table, and some are missing; sequencing was by immunoSEQ multiplex PCR. The profile shows approximately 130,000 clones, around 77% of them singletons. This clone came up a few times. Germline V lookup: CDR1 KGHSH, CDR2 LQKENI. The CDR3 has 12 residues. The V and J ends lost 3 bases and 4 bases respectively, with 6 bases between them. This TCR was recovered from a middle-aged man in good health and CMV-seronegative. The chain is built from TRBV18 and TRBJ2-5; D is unresolved. Sequences were obtained from PBMCs. CDR3 amino acids: CASSPRGETQYF. In DNA, the CDR3 is TGTGCCAGCTCACCCCGCGGAGAGACCCAGTACTTC.